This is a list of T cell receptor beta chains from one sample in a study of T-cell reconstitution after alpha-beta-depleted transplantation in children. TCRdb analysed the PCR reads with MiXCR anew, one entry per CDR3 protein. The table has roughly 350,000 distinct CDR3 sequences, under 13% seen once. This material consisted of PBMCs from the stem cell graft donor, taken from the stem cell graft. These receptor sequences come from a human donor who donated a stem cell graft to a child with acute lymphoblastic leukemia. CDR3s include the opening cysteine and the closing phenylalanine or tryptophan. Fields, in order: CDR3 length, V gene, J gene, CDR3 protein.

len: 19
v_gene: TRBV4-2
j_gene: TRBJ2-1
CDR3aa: CASSQDPISGSGSYNEQFF

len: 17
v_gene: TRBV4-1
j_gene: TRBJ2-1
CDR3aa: CASSLRGGASSYNEQFF

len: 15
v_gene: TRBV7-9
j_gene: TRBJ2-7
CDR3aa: CASSLVVAGRYEQYF

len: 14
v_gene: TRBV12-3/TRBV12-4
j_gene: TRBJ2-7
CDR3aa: CASTGRPGVLKQYF

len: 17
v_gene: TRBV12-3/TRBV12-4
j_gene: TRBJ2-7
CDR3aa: CASRAGRFSGKEYEQYF

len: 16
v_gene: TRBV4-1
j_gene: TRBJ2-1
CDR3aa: CASSHAYSRDQGEQFF

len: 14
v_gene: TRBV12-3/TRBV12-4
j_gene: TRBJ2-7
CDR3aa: CASRDLAGVYEQYF

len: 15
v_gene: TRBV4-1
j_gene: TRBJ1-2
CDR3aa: CASSQPPTGDAGYTF

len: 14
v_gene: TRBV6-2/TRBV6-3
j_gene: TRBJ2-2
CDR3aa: CATWGSVLPGELFF

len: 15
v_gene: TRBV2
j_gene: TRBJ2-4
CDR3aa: CASSAPGPTLNIQYF

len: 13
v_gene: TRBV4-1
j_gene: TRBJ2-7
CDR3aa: CASSQGRDPEQYF

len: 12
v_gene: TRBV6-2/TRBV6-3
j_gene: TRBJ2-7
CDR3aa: CASKGQGYEQYF

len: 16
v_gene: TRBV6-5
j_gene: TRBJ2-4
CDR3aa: CASSYSSGWFLNIQYF

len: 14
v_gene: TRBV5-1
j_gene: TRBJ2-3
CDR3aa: CASRGSAGTDTQYF

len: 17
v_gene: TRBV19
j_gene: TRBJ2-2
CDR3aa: CASNPSVGQGLTGELFF

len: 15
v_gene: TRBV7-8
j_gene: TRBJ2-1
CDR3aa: CASSLSAGPPNEQFF

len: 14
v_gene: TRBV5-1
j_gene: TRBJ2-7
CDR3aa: CASRERQGAYEQYF

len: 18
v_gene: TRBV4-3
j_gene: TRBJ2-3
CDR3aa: CASSQDQMLGRSGDTQYF

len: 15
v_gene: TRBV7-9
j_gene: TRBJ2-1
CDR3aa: CASSLDAATRNEQFF

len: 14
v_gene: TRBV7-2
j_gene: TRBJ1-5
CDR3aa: CASSLVGTAGPQHF

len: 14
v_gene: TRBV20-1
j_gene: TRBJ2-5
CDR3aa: CSATDRLIQETQYF

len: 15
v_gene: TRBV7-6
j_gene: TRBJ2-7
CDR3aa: CASSLGGLAVYEQYF

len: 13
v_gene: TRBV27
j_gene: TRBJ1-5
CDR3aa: CASSSSSNQPQHF

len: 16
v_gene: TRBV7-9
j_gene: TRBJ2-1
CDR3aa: CASSPRTSGLSDEQFF

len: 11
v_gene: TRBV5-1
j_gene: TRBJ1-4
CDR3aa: CASSLGEKLFF

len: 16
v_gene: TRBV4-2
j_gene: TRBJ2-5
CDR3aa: CASSQEYRGRWETQYF

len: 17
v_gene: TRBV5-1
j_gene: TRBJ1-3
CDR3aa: CASSLPLQGASGNTIYF

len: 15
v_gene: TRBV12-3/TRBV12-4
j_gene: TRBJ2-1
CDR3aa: CASSLAGGLGNEQFF

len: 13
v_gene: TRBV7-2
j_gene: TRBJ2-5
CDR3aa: CASSWGPEETQYF

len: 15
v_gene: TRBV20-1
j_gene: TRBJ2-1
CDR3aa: CSAPTSGRIYNEQFF

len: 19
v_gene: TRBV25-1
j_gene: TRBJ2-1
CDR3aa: CASSGPGTSGSPIYNEQFF

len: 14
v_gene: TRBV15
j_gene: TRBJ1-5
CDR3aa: CATSRDSRDQPQHF

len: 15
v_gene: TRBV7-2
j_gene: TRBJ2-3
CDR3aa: CASRFGRAGTDTQYF

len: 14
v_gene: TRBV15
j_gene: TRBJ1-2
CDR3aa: CATSRDLDRTGYTF

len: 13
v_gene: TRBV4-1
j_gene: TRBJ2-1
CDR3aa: CASSQDRGPEQFF

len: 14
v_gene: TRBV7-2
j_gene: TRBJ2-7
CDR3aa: CASSLGWDMGEQYF

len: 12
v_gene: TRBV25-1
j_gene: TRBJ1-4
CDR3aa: CASRQGWEKLFF

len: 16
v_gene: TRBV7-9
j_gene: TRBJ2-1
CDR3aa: CASSAGRLALPNEQFF

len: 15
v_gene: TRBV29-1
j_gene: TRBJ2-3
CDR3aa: CSVRDGSRTPDTQYF

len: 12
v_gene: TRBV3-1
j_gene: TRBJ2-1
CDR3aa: CASSDVGREQFF

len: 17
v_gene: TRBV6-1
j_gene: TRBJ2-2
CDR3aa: CASSLWTSGRKNGELFF

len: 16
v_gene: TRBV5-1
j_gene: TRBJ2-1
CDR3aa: CASSLAGTSGYNEQFF

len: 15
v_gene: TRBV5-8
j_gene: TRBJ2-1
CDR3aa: CASSLQGSPYNEQFF

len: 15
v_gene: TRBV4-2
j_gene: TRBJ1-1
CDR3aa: CASSRPDRRNTEAFF

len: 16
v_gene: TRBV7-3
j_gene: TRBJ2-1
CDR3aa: CASSLRGPSGKAGQFF

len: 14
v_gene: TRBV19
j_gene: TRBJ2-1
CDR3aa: CASSIKDGDNEQFF

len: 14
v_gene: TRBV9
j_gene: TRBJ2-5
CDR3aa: CASSVSSGRTLQYF

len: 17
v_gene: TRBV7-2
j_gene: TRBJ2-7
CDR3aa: CASSLGRPLAGPYEQYF

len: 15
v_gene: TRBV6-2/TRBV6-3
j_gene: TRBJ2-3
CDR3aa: CASSYSTSGVRTQYF

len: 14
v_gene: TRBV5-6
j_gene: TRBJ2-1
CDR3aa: CASARMSSYNEQFF

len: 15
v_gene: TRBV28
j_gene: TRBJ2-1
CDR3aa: CASSFSAGVSNEQFF

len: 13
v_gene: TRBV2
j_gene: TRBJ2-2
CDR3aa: CASRLGVTGELFF

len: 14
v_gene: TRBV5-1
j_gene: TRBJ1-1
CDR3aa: CASTLAGMNTEAFF

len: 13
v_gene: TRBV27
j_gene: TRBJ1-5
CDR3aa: CASSWGSNQPQHF